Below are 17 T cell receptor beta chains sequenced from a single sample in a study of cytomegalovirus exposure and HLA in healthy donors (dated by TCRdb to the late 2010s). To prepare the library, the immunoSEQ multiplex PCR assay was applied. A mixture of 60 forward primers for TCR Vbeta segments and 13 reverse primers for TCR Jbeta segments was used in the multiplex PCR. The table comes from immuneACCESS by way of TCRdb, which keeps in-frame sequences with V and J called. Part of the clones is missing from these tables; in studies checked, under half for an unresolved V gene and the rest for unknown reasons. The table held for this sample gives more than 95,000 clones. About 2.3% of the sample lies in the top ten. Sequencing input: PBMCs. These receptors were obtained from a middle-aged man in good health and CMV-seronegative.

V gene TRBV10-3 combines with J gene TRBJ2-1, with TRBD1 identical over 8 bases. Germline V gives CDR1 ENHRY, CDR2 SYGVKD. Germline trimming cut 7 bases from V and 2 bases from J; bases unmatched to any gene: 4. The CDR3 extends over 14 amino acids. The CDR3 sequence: CAITPDRAYNEQFF. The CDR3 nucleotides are TGTGCCATCACGCCGGACAGGGCCTACAATGAGCAGTTCTTC.

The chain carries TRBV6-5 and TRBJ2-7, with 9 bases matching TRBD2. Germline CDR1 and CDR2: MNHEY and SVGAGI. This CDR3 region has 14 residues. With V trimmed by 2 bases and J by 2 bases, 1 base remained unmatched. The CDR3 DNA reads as TGTGCCAGCAGTTACCGACTAGCGGCCTACGAGCAGTACTTC. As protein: CASSYRLAAYEQYF.

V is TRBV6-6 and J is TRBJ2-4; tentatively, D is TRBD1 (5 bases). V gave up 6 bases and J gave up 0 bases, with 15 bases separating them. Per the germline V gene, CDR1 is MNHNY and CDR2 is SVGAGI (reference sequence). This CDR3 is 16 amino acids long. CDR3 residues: CASRDSFTLAKNIQYF. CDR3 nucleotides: TGTGCCAGCAGAGACAGCTTTACCCTAGCCAAAAACATTCAGTACTTC.

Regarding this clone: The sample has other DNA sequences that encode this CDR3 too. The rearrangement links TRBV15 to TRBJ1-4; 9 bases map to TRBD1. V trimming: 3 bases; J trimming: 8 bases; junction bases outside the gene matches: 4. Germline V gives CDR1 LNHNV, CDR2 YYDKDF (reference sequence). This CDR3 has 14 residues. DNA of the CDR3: TGTGCCACCAGCAGGGACAGGGGAGGGGAAAAACTGTTTTTT. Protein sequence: CATSRDRGGEKLFF.

Here the CDR3 reads CASSQEVRVGGLYGYTF. For the CDR3, the DNA is TGTGCCAGCAGCCAAGAGGTTCGCGTAGGGGGCCTCTATGGCTACACCTTC. The J gene is TRBJ1-2, the V gene TRBV4-2; 7 bases align to TRBD1. This CDR3 is built from 17 residues. CDR1 and CDR2 (germline): LGHNA, YNFKEQ. V lost 0 bases and J lost 4; bases outside the gene matches: 11.

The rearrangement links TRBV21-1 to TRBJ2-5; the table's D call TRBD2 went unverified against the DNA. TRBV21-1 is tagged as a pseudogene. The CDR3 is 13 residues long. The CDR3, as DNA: TGTGCCAGCAGCAAAGTGAATGAGGAGACCCAGTACTTC. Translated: CASSKVNEETQYF.

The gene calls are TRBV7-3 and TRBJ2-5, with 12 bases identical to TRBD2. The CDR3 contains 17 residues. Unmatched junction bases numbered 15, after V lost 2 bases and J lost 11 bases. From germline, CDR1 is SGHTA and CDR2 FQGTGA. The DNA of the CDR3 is TGTGCCAGCAGCTTATTGCCTAGCGGGAGGGCCTCAGGAGAGCAGTACTTC. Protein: CASSLLPSGRASGEQYF.

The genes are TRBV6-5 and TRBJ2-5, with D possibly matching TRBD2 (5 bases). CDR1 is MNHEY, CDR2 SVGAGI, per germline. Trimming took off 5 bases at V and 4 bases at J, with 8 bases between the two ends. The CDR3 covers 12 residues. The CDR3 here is CASSRTGETQYF. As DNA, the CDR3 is TGTGCCAGCAGTAGGACTGGAGAGACCCAGTACTTC.

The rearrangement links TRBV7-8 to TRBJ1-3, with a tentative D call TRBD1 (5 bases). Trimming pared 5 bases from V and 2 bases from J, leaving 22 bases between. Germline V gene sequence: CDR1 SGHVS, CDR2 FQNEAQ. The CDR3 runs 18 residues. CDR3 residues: CASSRAGRTVSAGNTIYF. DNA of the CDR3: TGTGCCAGCAGCCGCGCGGGGCGGACTGTGTCCGCTGGAAACACCATATATTTT. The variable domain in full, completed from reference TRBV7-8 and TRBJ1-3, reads GAGVSQSPRYKVAKRGQDVALRCDPISGHVSLFWYQQALGQGPEFLTYFQNEAQLDKSGLPSDRFFAERPEGSVSTLKIQRTQQEDSAVYLCASSRAGRTVSAGNTIYFGEGSWLTVV.

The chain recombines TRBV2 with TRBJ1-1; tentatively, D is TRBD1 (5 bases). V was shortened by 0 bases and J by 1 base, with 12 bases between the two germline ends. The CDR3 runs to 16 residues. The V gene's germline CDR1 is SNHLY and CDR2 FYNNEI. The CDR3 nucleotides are TGTGCCAGCAGTGAAGCCCGTGGGGGGAGGAACACTGAAGCTTTCTTT. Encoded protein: CASSEARGGRNTEAFF.

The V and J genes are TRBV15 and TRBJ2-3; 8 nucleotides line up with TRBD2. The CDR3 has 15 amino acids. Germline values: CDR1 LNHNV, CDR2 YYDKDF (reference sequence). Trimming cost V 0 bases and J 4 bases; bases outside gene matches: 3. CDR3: CATSRDSGTSDTQYF. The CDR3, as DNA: TGTGCCACCAGCAGAGATAGCGGGACGTCAGATACGCAGTATTTT.

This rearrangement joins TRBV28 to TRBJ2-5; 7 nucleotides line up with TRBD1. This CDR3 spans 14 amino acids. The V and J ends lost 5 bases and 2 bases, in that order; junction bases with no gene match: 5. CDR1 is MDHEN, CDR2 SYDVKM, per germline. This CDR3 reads CASSLWGQQETQYF. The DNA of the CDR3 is TGTGCCAGCAGTCTTTGGGGACAGCAAGAGACCCAGTACTTC.

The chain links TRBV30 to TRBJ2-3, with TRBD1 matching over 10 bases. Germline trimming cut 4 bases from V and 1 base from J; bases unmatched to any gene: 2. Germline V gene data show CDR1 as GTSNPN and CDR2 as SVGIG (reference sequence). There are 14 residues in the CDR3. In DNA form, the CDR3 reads TGTGCCTGGATGACAGGGGGCGGCACAGATACGCAGTATTTT. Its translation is CAWMTGGGTDTQYF.

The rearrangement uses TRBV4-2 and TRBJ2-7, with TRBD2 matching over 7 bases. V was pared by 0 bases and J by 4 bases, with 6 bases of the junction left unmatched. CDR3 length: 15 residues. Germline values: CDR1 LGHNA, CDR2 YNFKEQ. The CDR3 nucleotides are TGTGCCAGCAGCCAAGAGGCTAGCGGCCTTTACGAGCAGTACTTC. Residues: CASSQEASGLYEQYF.

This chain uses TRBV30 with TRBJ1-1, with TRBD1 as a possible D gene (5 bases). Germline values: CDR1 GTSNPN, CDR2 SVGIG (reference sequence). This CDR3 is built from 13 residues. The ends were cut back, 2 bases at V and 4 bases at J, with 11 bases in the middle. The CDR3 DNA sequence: TGTGCCTGGAGTCCCGGCAGGGTCACTGAAGCTTTCTTT. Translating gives CAWSPGRVTEAFF.

The CDR3 protein is CATSRERLSNYGYTF. The CDR3 region has the DNA TGTGCCACCAGCAGAGAGCGGCTTTCGAACTATGGCTACACCTTC. The chain carries TRBV15 and TRBJ1-2; D call uncertain. Trimming shortened V by 0 bases and J by 2 bases, and 10 bases separated the two germline ends. The CDR3 loop spans 15 amino acids. CDR1 is LNHNV, CDR2 YYDKDF, per germline (reference sequence).

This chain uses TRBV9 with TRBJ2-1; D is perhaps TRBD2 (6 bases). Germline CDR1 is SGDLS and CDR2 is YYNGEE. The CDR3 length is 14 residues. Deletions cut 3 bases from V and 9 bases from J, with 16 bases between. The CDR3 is CASSGGLREGEQFF. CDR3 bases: TGTGCCAGCAGCGGGGGTTTGCGGGAAGGTGAGCAGTTCTTC.